The clone carrying this TCR beta chain was found many times. Its antigen remains unidentified. The CDR3 goes on 3 residues after the read ends, and that part is filled in from the germline J gene. This sample was taken from a study of T cell clonality in common variable immunodeficiency. Overall study results and limits: Compared with healthy controls, CVID subjects showed increased TCRbeta clonality, mostly in about a third. Repertoire-complication correlations in CVID were limited by patient heterogeneity.

The protocol was immunoSEQ multiplex PCR, while the TCRdb copy is restricted to in-frame clones and leaves out a portion. The sample lists under 35,000 clones, none appearing once, the ten largest making up 3.8%. Germline CDR1 reads SGHNT; CDR2 reads YYREEE (reference sequence). This CDR3 has 15 residues. Losses at the gene ends were 1 base for V and 1 base for J; bases not matched to a gene: 4. The sequenced material came from peripheral blood mononuclear cells. This TCR came from a person between 18 and 69 years old in good health. The V call is TRBV5-4, the J call TRBJ2-7, with 8 bases that match TRBD1. The chain's CDR3 is CASSLRTGKSYEQYF. The covered CDR3 bases are TGTGCCAGCAGCTTGAGGACAGGGAAGTCCTACGAG.